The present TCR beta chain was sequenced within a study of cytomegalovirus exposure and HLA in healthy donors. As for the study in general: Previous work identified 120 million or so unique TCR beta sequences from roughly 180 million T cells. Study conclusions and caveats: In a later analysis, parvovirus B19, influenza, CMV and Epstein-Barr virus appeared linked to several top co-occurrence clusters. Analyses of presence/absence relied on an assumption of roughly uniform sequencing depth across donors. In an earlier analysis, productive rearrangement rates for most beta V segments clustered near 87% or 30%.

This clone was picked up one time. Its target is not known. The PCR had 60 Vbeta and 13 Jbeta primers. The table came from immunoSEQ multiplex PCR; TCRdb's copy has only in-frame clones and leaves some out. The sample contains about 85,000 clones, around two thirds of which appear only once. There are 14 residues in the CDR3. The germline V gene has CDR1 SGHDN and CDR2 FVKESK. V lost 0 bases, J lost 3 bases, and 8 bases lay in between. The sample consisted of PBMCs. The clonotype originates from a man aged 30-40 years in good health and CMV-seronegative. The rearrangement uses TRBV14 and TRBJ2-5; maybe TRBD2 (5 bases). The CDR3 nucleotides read TGTGCCAGCAGCCAAGAAGGAGGAAAAGAGACCCAGTACTTC. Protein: CASSQEGGKETQYF.